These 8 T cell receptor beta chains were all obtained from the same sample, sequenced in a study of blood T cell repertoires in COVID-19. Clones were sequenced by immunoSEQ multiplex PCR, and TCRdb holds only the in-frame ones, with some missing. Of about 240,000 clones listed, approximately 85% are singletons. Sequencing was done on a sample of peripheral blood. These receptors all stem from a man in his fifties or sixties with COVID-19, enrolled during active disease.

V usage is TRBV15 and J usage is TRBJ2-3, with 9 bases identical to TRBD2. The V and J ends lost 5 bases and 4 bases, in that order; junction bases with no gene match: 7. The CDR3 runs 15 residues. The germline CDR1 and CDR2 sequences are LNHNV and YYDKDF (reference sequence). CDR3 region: CATSGQRGAADTQYF. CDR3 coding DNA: TGTGCCACCAGCGGACAGCGGGGGGCTGCAGATACGCAGTATTTT.

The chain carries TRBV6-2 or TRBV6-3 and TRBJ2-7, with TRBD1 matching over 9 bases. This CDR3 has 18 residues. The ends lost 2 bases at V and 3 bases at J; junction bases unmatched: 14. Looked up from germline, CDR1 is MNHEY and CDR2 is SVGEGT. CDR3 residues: CASSYDRGKLVGFYEQYF. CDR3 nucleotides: TGTGCCAGCAGTTACGACAGGGGGAAATTAGTTGGCTTCTACGAGCAGTACTTC.

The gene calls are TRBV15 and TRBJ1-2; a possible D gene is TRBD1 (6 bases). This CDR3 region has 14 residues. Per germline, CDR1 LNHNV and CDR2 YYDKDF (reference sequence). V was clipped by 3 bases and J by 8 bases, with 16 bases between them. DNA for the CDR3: TGTGCCACCAGCAGGGGGGGGACAATGGTCGGCTACACCTTC. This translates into CATSRGGTMVGYTF.

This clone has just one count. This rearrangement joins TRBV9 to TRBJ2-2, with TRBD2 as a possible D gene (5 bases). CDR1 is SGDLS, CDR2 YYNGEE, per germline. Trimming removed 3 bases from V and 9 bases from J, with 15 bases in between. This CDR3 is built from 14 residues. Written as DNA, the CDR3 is TGTGCCAGCAGCGCCCCTGGAGGACGTCGGGAGCTGTTTTTT. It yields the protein CASSAPGGRRELFF.

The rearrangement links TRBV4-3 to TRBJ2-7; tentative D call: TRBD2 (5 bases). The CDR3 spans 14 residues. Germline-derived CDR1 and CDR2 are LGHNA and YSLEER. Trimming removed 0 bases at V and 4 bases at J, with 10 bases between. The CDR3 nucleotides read TGCGCCAGCAGCCAAGACCTCGGCGGGTACGAGCAGTACTTC. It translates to CASSQDLGGYEQYF.

The CDR3 protein is CASNQQGPQGYGYTF. In nucleotides, the CDR3 is TGTGCCAGCAATCAACAGGGGCCGCAGGGCTATGGCTACACCTTC. The gene calls are TRBV2 and TRBJ1-2; 7 nucleotides match TRBD1. This CDR3 region has 15 residues. V shed 7 bases and J 4 bases; nucleotides not matched to a gene: 12. Per the germline V gene, CDR1 is SNHLY and CDR2 is FYNNEI.

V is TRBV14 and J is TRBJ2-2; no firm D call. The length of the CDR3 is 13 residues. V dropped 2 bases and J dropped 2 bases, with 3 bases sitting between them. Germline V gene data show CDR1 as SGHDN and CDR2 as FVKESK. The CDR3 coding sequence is TGTGCCAGCAGCCAACCAAACACCGGGGAGCTGTTTTTT. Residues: CASSQPNTGELFF.

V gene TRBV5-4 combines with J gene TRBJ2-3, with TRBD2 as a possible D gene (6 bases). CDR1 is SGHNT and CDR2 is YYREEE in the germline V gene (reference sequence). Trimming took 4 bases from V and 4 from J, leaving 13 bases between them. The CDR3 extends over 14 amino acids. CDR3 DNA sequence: TGTGCCAGCAGCATAAGACTAGAAGCAGATACGCAGTATTTT. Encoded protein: CASSIRLEADTQYF.